The 16 T cell receptor beta chains given below trace back to one sample, sequenced in a study of T cell responses to AZD1222 COVID-19 vaccine. Generated by immunoSEQ multiplex PCR, the TCRdb table keeps only in-frame clones and is missing some. The sample contains about 180,000 clones, approximately 92% of which appear only once. Source: peripheral blood, taken on day 0 of AZD1222 vaccination. The receptor source for this set is an adult in good health.

This clone was seen at least ten times. The rearrangement uses TRBV15 and TRBJ2-7; a weak D match, TRBD2 (5 bases). CDR1 and CDR2 from the germline V gene are LNHNV and YYDKDF (reference sequence). V was clipped by 6 bases and J by 6 bases, with 12 bases between them. This CDR3 is 12 amino acids long. CDR3 sequence: CATRGEGSEQYF. The CDR3 nucleotides are TGTGCCACCAGAGGAGAGGGATCCGAGCAGTACTTC.

This chain joins TRBV5-4 and TRBJ2-7; possible D gene TRBD1, 6 bases. There are 13 residues in the CDR3. The germline CDR1 and CDR2 sequences are SGHNT and YYREEE (reference sequence). V was shortened by 4 bases and J by 2 bases, with 10 bases between the two germline ends. CDR3 nucleotide sequence: TGTGCCAGCAGCCCGACAGGAACCTACGAGCAGTACTTC. This sequence encodes CASSPTGTYEQYF.

This clone was counted only a few times. The chain carries TRBV2 and TRBJ1-2; possibly TRBD1 for D (6 bases). Trimming stripped 7 bases from V and 2 bases from J, with 11 bases between. The CDR3 contains 13 residues. Germline lookup yields CDR1 SNHLY and CDR2 FYNNEI. Written as DNA, the CDR3 is TGTGCCAGCACCCGGACAGTCAACTATGGCTACACCTTC. Protein sequence: CASTRTVNYGYTF.

The chain recombines TRBV3-1 (or the pseudogene TRBV3-2) with TRBJ2-7, with D perhaps matching TRBD2 (6 bases). Germline-derived CDR1 and CDR2 are LGHDT and YNNKEL (reference sequence). The V gene lost 3 bases and the J gene lost 3 bases, with 15 bases spanning the gap. This CDR3 contains 15 residues. The chain's CDR3 is CASSHLGGGGYEQYF. The CDR3 DNA reads TGTGCCAGCAGCCACCTCGGGGGAGGAGGCTACGAGCAGTACTTC.

This chain uses TRBV27 with TRBJ2-7, with D unresolved. The V end was cut by 1 base, the J end by 0 bases, with 7 bases between. Germline CDR1 is MNHEY and CDR2 is SMNVEV (reference sequence). The CDR3 is 14 residues long. The CDR3 DNA follows: TGTGCCAGCAGTTTATACCTAGGCTCCTACGAGCAGTACTTC. Its translation is CASSLYLGSYEQYF.

Notes on this clone: The same CDR3 can be traced to other DNA sequences in this sample. This chain connects TRBV18 to TRBJ1-1; D is unresolved. The CDR3 has 13 amino acids. Germline-derived CDR1 and CDR2 are KGHSH and LQKENI. V was clipped by 0 bases and J by 2 bases, with 4 bases between them. Written as DNA, the CDR3 is TGTGCCAGCTCACCACCGGGAAACACTGAAGCTTTCTTT. This sequence encodes CASSPPGNTEAFF.

The V gene is TRBV2, the J gene TRBJ2-3; 10 bases fit TRBD2. Germline trimming cut 6 bases from V and 0 bases from J; bases unmatched to any gene: 3. The V gene's germline CDR1 is SNHLY and CDR2 FYNNEI. This CDR3 is built from 15 residues. Here the CDR3 reads CASRGLARSTDTQYF. CDR3 sequence (DNA): TGTGCCAGCAGGGGACTAGCGAGGAGCACAGATACGCAGTATTTT.

The V call is TRBV5-1, the J call TRBJ2-2; no reliable D call. With 0 bases removed from V and 8 bases from J, the gap between germline ends came to 8 bases. This CDR3 comprises 13 residues. Germline-derived CDR1 and CDR2 are SGHRS and YFSETQ. CDR3 in amino acids: CASSLGLGGELFF. CDR3 in DNA: TGCGCCAGCAGCTTGGGGCTGGGAGGGGAGCTGTTTTTT. The full variable domain, completed using reference TRBV5-1 and TRBJ2-2, is KAGVTQTPRYLIKTRGQQVTLSCSPISGHRSVSWYQQTPGQGLQFLFEYFSETQRNKGNFPGRFSGRQFSNSRSEMNVSTLELGDSALYLCASSLGLGGELFFGEGSRLTVL.

This clone came up once. The chain uses TRBV19 and TRBJ1-1; perhaps TRBD1 as D (6 bases). The CDR3 has 16 residues. The V end was cut by 2 bases, the J end by 5 bases, with 18 bases between. Per germline, CDR1 LNHDA and CDR2 SQIVND (reference sequence). The CDR3 loop is CASSISGGAGYTEAFF. In DNA, the CDR3 is TGTGCCAGTAGTATATCCGGGGGCGCGGGATATACTGAAGCTTTCTTT. Together with reference TRBV19 and TRBJ1-1, the CDR3 gives the full variable domain: DGGITQSPKYLFRKEGQNVTLSCEQNLNHDAMYWYRQDPGQGLRLIYYSQIVNDFQKGDIAEGYSVSREKKESFPLTVTSAQKNPTAFYLCASSISGGAGYTEAFFGQGTRLTVV.

This clone was found once. The CDR3 spells CASSPTDLRETQYF. In DNA form, the CDR3 reads TGTGCCAGCAGCCCCACGGACCTAAGGGAGACCCAGTACTTC. J is TRBJ2-5 and V is TRBV7-9; D gene ambiguous. The CDR3 length is 14 residues. CDR1 and CDR2 (germline): SEHNR, FQNEAQ (reference sequence). With 5 bases removed from V and 5 bases from J, the gap between germline ends came to 15 bases.

The table lists this clone with a count of one. The CDR3 sequence: CATSIDRDTEAFF. The CDR3 DNA is TGTGCCACCAGCATCGACCGGGACACTGAAGCTTTCTTT. V is TRBV15 and J is TRBJ1-1; no clear D gene. Germline V gene sequence: CDR1 LNHNV, CDR2 YYDKDF (reference sequence). The CDR3 length is 13 residues. Trimming left V 4 bases short and J 3 bases short, with 9 bases between.

The V gene is TRBV5-1, the J gene TRBJ2-7; 7 bases fit TRBD2. Germline CDR1 is SGHRS and CDR2 is YFSETQ. Trimming removed 1 base from V and 4 bases from J; junction bases left unmatched: 8. The CDR3 has 15 residues. The CDR3 protein is CASSLNAGEMYEQYF. The CDR3, as DNA: TGCGCCAGCAGCTTGAATGCGGGAGAAATGTACGAGCAGTACTTC.

This clone was seen more than once but under ten times. The rearrangement links TRBV5-1 to TRBJ1-2; 10 bases align to TRBD1. This CDR3 contains 15 residues. Germline V CDR1 and CDR2: SGHRS, YFSETQ. Unmatched junction bases numbered 13, after V lost 7 bases and J lost 7 bases. CDR3 bases: TGCGCCAGCTCCACCGAGGGGGACAGGGGTTCTGGCTACACCTTC. Translating gives CASSTEGDRGSGYTF.

The chain recombines TRBV5-1 with TRBJ2-5; no clear D gene. CDR3 size: 14 residues. Germline assignment: CDR1 SGHRS and CDR2 YFSETQ. Trimming pared 2 bases from V and 7 bases from J, leaving 15 bases between. The CDR3 here is CASSFTDQTGTQYF. The CDR3 DNA sequence: TGCGCCAGCAGCTTTACGGACCAAACCGGGACCCAGTACTTC.

V usage is TRBV6-5 and J usage is TRBJ2-7; 8 bases are shared with TRBD2. The junction had 10 bases not matched to a gene; V was cut back by 4 bases and J by 2 bases. Per the germline V gene, CDR1 is MNHEY and CDR2 is SVGAGI. This CDR3 spans 16 amino acids. CDR3 sequence reads: CASSSLSGRETYEQYF. The CDR3, as DNA: TGTGCCAGCAGTTCTCTGAGCGGGAGAGAAACCTACGAGCAGTACTTC.

The chain has TRBV6-5 and TRBJ2-7; the D gene is possibly TRBD2 (5 bases). With 5 bases removed from V and 1 base from J, the gap between germline ends came to 15 bases. CDR3 length: 15 amino acids. Germline V gives CDR1 MNHEY, CDR2 SVGAGI. The CDR3 here is CASSSAGGRSYEQYF. CDR3 in DNA: TGTGCCAGCAGTAGCGCAGGAGGAAGGTCCTACGAGCAGTACTTC.